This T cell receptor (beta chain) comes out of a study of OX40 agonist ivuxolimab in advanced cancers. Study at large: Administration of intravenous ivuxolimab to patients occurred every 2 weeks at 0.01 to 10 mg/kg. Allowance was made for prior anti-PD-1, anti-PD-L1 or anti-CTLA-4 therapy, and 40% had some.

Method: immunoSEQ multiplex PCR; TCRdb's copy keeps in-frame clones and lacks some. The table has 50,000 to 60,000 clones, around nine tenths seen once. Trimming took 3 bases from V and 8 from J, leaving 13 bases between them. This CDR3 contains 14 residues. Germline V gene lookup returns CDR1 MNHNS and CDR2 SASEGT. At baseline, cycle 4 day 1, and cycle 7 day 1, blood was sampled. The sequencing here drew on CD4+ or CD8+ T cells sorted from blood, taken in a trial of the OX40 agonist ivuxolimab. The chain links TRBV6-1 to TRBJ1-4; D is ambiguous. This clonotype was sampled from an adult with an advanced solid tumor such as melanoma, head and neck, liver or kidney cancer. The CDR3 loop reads CASSEKGRAEKLFF. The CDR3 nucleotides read TGTGCCAGCAGTGAGAAAGGGCGTGCCGAAAAACTGTTTTTT.